Below are 15 T cell receptor beta chains sequenced from a single sample in a study of untreated major depressive disorder. For these TCRs, the target antigens are not known. Findings and limits, study-wide: CD4+ T cells from depressed patients used TRBV05-01 (Vbeta 5.1) more often than controls.

Assay used: immunoSEQ multiplex PCR; TCRdb lists only in-frame clones, some missing. The sample lists roughly 14,000 clones, over 80% occurring once. Input material: CD4+ T cells from PBMCs. The receptors here all came from a woman younger than 45 with major depressive disorder.

This clone has just one count. The V call is TRBV5-1, the J call TRBJ1-1, with TRBD1 as a possible D gene (6 bases). Germline lookup yields CDR1 SGHRS and CDR2 YFSETQ. The CDR3 runs to 15 residues. V lost 2 bases and J lost 5, with 16 bases in between. The CDR3 sequence: CASSLPKTQGTEAFF. The DNA of the CDR3 is TGCGCCAGCAGCTTACCTAAAACACAGGGAACTGAAGCTTTCTTT. The entire variable domain, with the rest obtained from reference TRBV5-1 and TRBJ1-1, is as follows: KAGVTQTPRYLIKTRGQQVTLSCSPISGHRSVSWYQQTPGQGLQFLFEYFSETQRNKGNFPGRFSGRQFSNSRSEMNVSTLELGDSALYLCASSLPKTQGTEAFFGQGTRLTVV.

This clone was seen once. The chain couples TRBV19 to TRBJ2-7, with D tentatively TRBD1 (6 bases). Germline V lookup: CDR1 LNHDA, CDR2 SQIVND (reference sequence). V was trimmed by 8 bases and J by 4 bases, leaving 24 bases between them. This CDR3 has 16 amino acids. The DNA of the CDR3 is TGTGCCAGTGGAGATAGTGGGTACACAGGGAAATACGAGCAGTACTTC. Residues: CASGDSGYTGKYEQYF.

The rearrangement joins TRBV18 to TRBJ2-5, with D possibly matching TRBD2 (6 bases). CDR1 KGHSH and CDR2 LQKENI come from the germline V gene. The V and J ends lost 1 base and 1 base respectively, with 13 bases between them. The CDR3 consists of 16 residues. This CDR3 is CASSPQGLSGQETQYF. CDR3 nucleotide sequence: TGTGCCAGCTCACCACAAGGTCTTAGCGGCCAAGAGACCCAGTACTTC. Combining the CDR3 with reference TRBV18 and TRBJ2-5 gives the whole variable domain NAGVMQNPRHLVRRRGQEARLRCSPMKGHSHVYWYRQLPEEGLKFMVYLQKENIIDESGMPKERFSAEFPKEGPSILRIQQVVRGDSAAYFCASSPQGLSGQETQYFGPGTRLLVL.

CDR3 nucleotides: TGTGCCAGCCAGCAGGGGCTATCCTACGAGCAGTACTTC. Amino acids: CASQQGLSYEQYF. The gene calls are TRBV6-5 and TRBJ2-7; tentative D call: TRBD1 (6 bases). Trimming stripped 8 bases from V and 1 base from J, with 12 bases between. CDR1 and CDR2 from the germline V gene are MNHEY and SVGAGI. The CDR3 is 13 amino acids.

The rearrangement links TRBV5-1 to TRBJ1-1; no clear D gene. The CDR3 runs to 15 residues. The V gene lost 4 bases and the J gene lost 1 base, with 14 bases spanning the gap. CDR1 and CDR2 from the germline V gene are SGHRS and YFSETQ. Written as DNA, the CDR3 is TGCGCCAGCAGCGCCCGGACGGAAGCGAACACTGAAGCTTTCTTT. It yields the protein CASSARTEANTEAFF.

V and J are TRBV10-3 and TRBJ1-3; D gene uncertain. Germline lookup yields CDR1 ENHRY and CDR2 SYGVKD. The CDR3 covers 16 residues. Trimming cost V 3 bases and J 4 bases, with 16 bases left between them. CDR3 protein: CAISDPISNAGNTIYF. CDR3 nucleotides: TGTGCCATCAGTGACCCTATCTCTAACGCAGGAAACACCATATATTTT.

The chain recombines TRBV7-8 with TRBJ2-1; 9 nucleotides agree with TRBD1. J lost 5 bases, V lost 5 bases, and 7 bases had no gene match. This CDR3 has 15 residues. CDR1 SGHVS and CDR2 FQNEAQ come from the germline V gene. DNA of the CDR3: TGTGCCAGCAGCCTCCGGGACAGGGACAACAATGAGCAGTTCTTC. Translating gives CASSLRDRDNNEQFF.

The chain employs TRBV6-1 and TRBJ1-5, with TRBD1 as a possible D gene (5 bases). CDR3 length: 15 amino acids. The ends were cut back, 7 bases at V and 1 base at J, with 14 bases in the middle. CDR1 and CDR2 from the germline V gene are MNHNS and SASEGT. For the CDR3, the DNA is TGTGCCAGCAAAGAGGGGTTGGTAAGCAATCAGCCCCAGCATTTT. Amino acid sequence: CASKEGLVSNQPQHF.

The CDR3 is CASSSPAGGNTIYF. The CDR3 nucleotides are TGTGCCAGTAGTTCCCCTGCGGGGGGAAACACCATATATTTT. The rearrangement links TRBV19 to TRBJ1-3; the D is unclear. The CDR3 has 14 residues. V was clipped by 5 bases and J by 4 bases, with 12 bases between them. The V gene's germline CDR1 is LNHDA and CDR2 SQIVND (reference sequence).

The chain couples TRBV14 to TRBJ1-2, with D tentatively TRBD1 (5 bases). The V end was cut by 1 base, the J end by 1 base, with 10 bases between. Germline V gives CDR1 SGHDN, CDR2 FVKESK. The CDR3 length is 15 residues. DNA for the CDR3: TGTGCCAGCAGCCAAGGGGACGGGCTTAACTATGGCTACACCTTC. This sequence encodes CASSQGDGLNYGYTF.

V gene TRBV18 combines with J gene TRBJ1-1, with unresolved D. V gave up 6 bases and J gave up 0 bases, with 14 bases separating them. The CDR3 covers 15 residues. Per germline, CDR1 KGHSH and CDR2 LQKENI. The CDR3 reads CASSPSQFLNTEAFF. CDR3 nucleotide sequence: TGTGCCAGCTCCCCTAGCCAATTTCTGAACACTGAAGCTTTCTTT.

This rearrangement joins TRBV10-3 to TRBJ1-1; TRBD1 matches at 8 bases. The CDR3 extends over 14 amino acids. Trimming took 7 bases from V and 8 from J; bases not matched to a gene: 12. The germline gives CDR1 ENHRY, CDR2 SYGVKD. CDR3 DNA sequence: TGTGCCATCACGGCGGGACAGGCCCAACGGGAAGCTTTCTTT. Translating it yields CAITAGQAQREAFF.

The chain is built from TRBV2 and TRBJ2-2; the D gene is possibly TRBD2 (6 bases). V was pared by 2 bases and J by 7 bases, with 11 bases between. The CDR3 spans 14 residues. Germline CDR1 and CDR2: SNHLY and FYNNEI. CDR3 loop: CASSERQTSGELFF. CDR3 in DNA: TGTGCCAGCAGTGAAAGGCAGACTAGCGGGGAGCTGTTTTTT.

This clone was recorded only once. J is TRBJ2-3 and V is TRBV5-1; 7 bases align to TRBD2. CDR1 and CDR2 from the germline V gene are SGHRS and YFSETQ. J gave up 2 bases and V 2 bases, and 11 bases lay outside the gene matches. The CDR3 runs 17 residues. CDR3 sequence: CASSFGGGRTDTDTQYF. The CDR3 region has the DNA TGCGCCAGCAGCTTCGGGGGAGGGCGTACTGACACAGATACGCAGTATTTT.

This clone was counted only a few times. The chain combines TRBV5-1 with TRBJ2-1; 11 bases are a match to TRBD2. Germline-derived CDR1 and CDR2 are SGHRS and YFSETQ. Trimming cost V 2 bases and J 12 bases; bases outside gene matches: 13. CDR3 length: 16 amino acids. The CDR3 nucleotides are TGCGCCAGCAGCTTCTCCGGGACTAGCGGCTATTTGGTGCAGTTCTTC. Translated: CASSFSGTSGYLVQFF.